This TCR beta chain was identified during a study of human T cells and chemical hapten exposure. As for time point: patch test 1, 2 weeks after DPC sensitization. Treatment denoted: therapeutic diphenylcyclopropenone sensitization with weekly scalp DPC. In the case of this clonotype: This sequence may be a read error, since a much larger clone differs from it by one base.

V gave up 6 bases and J gave up 4 bases, with 12 bases separating them. Germline-derived CDR1 and CDR2 are MNHEY and SVGAGI. This CDR3 has 13 amino acids. In TCRdb, the RACE reads were re-called with MiXCR into one record per CDR3 protein. Of around 76,000 distinct CDR3 sequences listed, about 11% are singletons. This receptor was taken from a woman aged 55-69 years with alopecia areata. Some clones in this sample may be carry-over from other donors' samples. The chain is built from TRBV6-5 and TRBJ2-5; D gene ambiguous. Sequencing was performed on whole blood, taken in connection with sensitization to the hapten diphenylcyclopropenone (DPC). The chain's CDR3 is CASREKNRETQYF. The CDR3 coding sequence is TGTGCCAGCAGAGAAAAAAACCGAGAGACCCAGTACTTC.